This T cell receptor (beta chain) was recorded in a study of T cell changes during pregnancy in multiple sclerosis (dated by TCRdb to about 2019). The study in broad terms: Changes in the T cell repertoire over the course of pregnancy were examined in this study in women with multiple sclerosis.

The germline V end is reduced by 6 bases and the J end by 1 base; junction bases left unmatched: 7. From the cysteine through the phenylalanine, the CDR3 covers 15 amino acids. The only DNA kept is the CDR3, 45 bases in frame from the first base. Looking up the germline V gene (reference sequence) yields CDR1 MNHNY and CDR2 SVGAGI. As concerns this clone: Its antigen remains undetermined. No much larger clonotype is one base removed from it; base qualities were not supplied.

Libraries were built with the immunoSEQ multiplex PCR assay. TCRdb retrieved this table from immuneACCESS and kept in-frame rearrangements only. Not all clones are present; in checked studies, unresolved V genes account for under half, and no reason is known for the remainder. In this sample the table shows 35,000 to 55,000 clones, over 75% of which occur a single time. Under 0.75% of the sample rests with the top ten. This receptor chain uses TRBV6-6 and TRBJ2-3, with 7 middle bases fitting TRBD1. This receptor was obtained from a female donor with multiple sclerosis, enrolled in a pregnancy study. The sequences come from CD4+ T cells from peripheral blood mononuclear cells, collected before pregnancy. The sequence in DNA is TGTGCCAGCAGGAGACAGGGCCTGCGCACAGATACGCAGTATTTT. This translates into CASRRQGLRTDTQYF.